A single sample gave rise to the 23 T cell receptor beta chains below, sequenced in a study of shared T cell receptors in the human thymus. TCRdb keeps only in-frame clones here, not all; method: immunoSEQ multiplex PCR. This repertoire shows hundreds of thousands of clones, about 89% found once; its top ten account for over 0.008%. The sample was also linked to a second study, of human thymus T cells.

The sequenced sample was thymocytes. All receptors come from a boy in the first two years of life with a congenital heart defect.

The chain recombines TRBV28 with TRBJ2-7; perhaps TRBD2 as D (5 bases). The CDR3 has 13 residues. V was pared by 7 bases and J by 7 bases, with 17 bases between. CDR1 is MDHEN, CDR2 SYDVKM, per germline. The chain's CDR3 is CASTQPGSWEQYF. CDR3 in DNA: TGTGCCAGCACTCAGCCGGGGTCATGGGAGCAGTACTTC.

CDR3 residues: CASSPIGREAFF. The CDR3 bases are TGTGCCAGCAGCCCGATTGGGAGAGAAGCTTTCTTT. The V call is TRBV7-9, the J call TRBJ1-1; D not resolved. This CDR3 comprises 12 residues. V gave up 5 bases and J gave up 8 bases, with 12 bases separating them. From germline, CDR1 is SEHNR and CDR2 FQNEAQ (reference sequence).

This clone was seen a handful of times. V is TRBV18 and J is TRBJ2-7; D possibly corresponds to TRBD1 (6 bases). Germline assignment: CDR1 KGHSH and CDR2 LQKENI. The CDR3 spans 16 residues. The germline V and J ends were trimmed by 3 bases and 0 bases, with 15 bases remaining between them. CDR3 DNA sequence: TGTGCCAGCTCACCCCCCGGACAGCCTTACTCCTACGAGCAGTACTTC. The encoded protein is CASSPPGQPYSYEQYF.

CDR3 coding DNA: TGTGCCAGCTGTATCGCGGGCAACAATGAGCAGTTCTTC. It codes for CASCIAGNNEQFF. The chain carries TRBV6-6 and TRBJ2-1; a weak D match, TRBD2 (5 bases). Germline V CDR1 and CDR2: MNHNY, SVGAGI (reference sequence). The V gene lost 8 bases and the J gene lost 5 bases, with 13 bases spanning the gap. The CDR3 is 13 residues long.

CDR3 nucleotides: TGTGCCAGCAGCTGGGCGGACAGGGGGCACGGCTACACCTTC. Its protein product is CASSWADRGHGYTF. The rearrangement joins TRBV5-4 to TRBJ1-2; the match to TRBD1 covers 11 bases. V trimming: 3 bases; J trimming: 8 bases; junction bases outside the gene matches: 6. Germline lookup yields CDR1 SGHNT and CDR2 YYREEE (reference sequence). The CDR3 extends over 14 amino acids.

The chain employs TRBV6-1 and TRBJ1-5; a weak D match, TRBD1 (6 bases). CDR1 is MNHNS and CDR2 is SASEGT in the germline V gene. The CDR3 runs to 14 residues. Trimming took off 6 bases at V and 1 base at J, with 10 bases between the two ends. The DNA of the CDR3 is TGTGCCAGCAGGACTACAGGGAGCAATCAGCCCCAGCATTTT. It specifies CASRTTGSNQPQHF.

This clone was seen once. The chain links TRBV19 to TRBJ1-2, with unresolved D. The CDR3 is 13 amino acids. Germline CDR1 is LNHDA and CDR2 is SQIVND (reference sequence). Trimming removed 4 bases from V and 3 bases from J, with 9 bases in between. In nucleotides, the CDR3 is TGTGCCAGTAGTACTGAGGAGGACTATGGCTACACCTTC. This encodes CASSTEEDYGYTF. The full variable domain, in which reference TRBV19 and TRBJ1-2 provide the parts outside the CDR3, is DGGITQSPKYLFRKEGQNVTLSCEQNLNHDAMYWYRQDPGQGLRLIYYSQIVNDFQKGDIAEGYSVSREKKESFPLTVTSAQKNPTAFYLCASSTEEDYGYTFGSGTRLTVV.

V and J are TRBV9 and TRBJ2-1; 12 nucleotides line up with TRBD2. The CDR3 sequence is 14 residues long. The germline gives CDR1 SGDLS, CDR2 YYNGEE. V was pared by 3 bases and J by 10 bases, with 5 bases of the junction left unmatched. The CDR3: CASSETSGGLEQFF. The CDR3 coding sequence is TGTGCCAGCAGCGAGACTAGCGGGGGACTAGAGCAGTTCTTC.

This chain connects TRBV7-2 to TRBJ2-3; 9 nucleotides align to TRBD2. V lost 3 bases and J lost 6; bases outside the gene matches: 10. The CDR3 runs to 16 residues. Looked up from germline, CDR1 is SGHTA and CDR2 is FQGNSA. CDR3 coding DNA: TGTGCCAGCAGCTTCCCTTCGGCTAGCGGGACTGATACGCAGTATTTT. Protein sequence: CASSFPSASGTDTQYF.

This sequence joins TRBV15 and TRBJ2-7, with 9 nucleotides matching TRBD1. J gave up 6 bases and V 5 bases, and 14 bases lay outside the gene matches. The germline CDR1 and CDR2 sequences are LNHNV and YYDKDF (reference sequence). This CDR3 has 16 amino acids. CDR3 amino acids: CATSGSPGTGKGEQYF. The CDR3 DNA reads TGTGCCACCAGCGGATCACCCGGGACAGGGAAAGGCGAGCAGTACTTC.

This rearrangement joins TRBV28 to TRBJ1-4, with 9 bases matching TRBD1. The length of the CDR3 is 19 residues. Per the germline V gene, CDR1 is MDHEN and CDR2 is SYDVKM. Germline trimming cut 5 bases from V and 0 bases from J; bases unmatched to any gene: 13. The DNA for the CDR3 is TGTGCCAGCAGTGTCACCGGGACAGGGCCCACTGCAACTAATGAAAAACTGTTTTTT. Translation: CASSVTGTGPTATNEKLFF.

The rearrangement uses TRBV30 and TRBJ1-1; D is undetermined. CDR1 GTSNPN and CDR2 SVGIG come from the germline V gene (reference sequence). V lost 0 bases, J lost 0 bases, and 8 bases lay in between. The CDR3 is made up of 14 amino acids. Written as DNA, the CDR3 is TGTGCCTGGAGTGTAAGGGAGATGAACACTGAAGCTTTCTTT. Translated, it gives CAWSVREMNTEAFF. The whole variable domain, remainder taken from reference TRBV30 and TRBJ1-1, is SQTIHQWPATLVQPVGSPLSLECTVEGTSNPNLYWYRQAAGRGLQLLFYSVGIGQISSEVPQNLSASRPQDRQFILSSKKLLLSDSGFYLCAWSVREMNTEAFFGQGTRLTVV.

Only one count was recorded for this clone. The same CDR3 also results from other DNA sequences found in this sample. The chain links TRBV11-2 to TRBJ1-1; D is undetermined. This CDR3 has 13 amino acids. V dropped 1 base and J dropped 2 bases, with 5 bases sitting between them. Germline CDR1 reads SGHAT; CDR2 reads FQNNGV. CDR3 sequence reads: CASSLGANTEAFF. CDR3 nucleotide sequence: TGTGCCAGCAGCTTAGGGGCCAACACTGAAGCTTTCTTT.

This rearrangement joins TRBV4-3 to TRBJ2-2, with D perhaps TRBD1 (5 bases). This CDR3 contains 17 residues. Germline CDR1 reads LGHNA; CDR2 reads YSLEER. Trimming pared 0 bases from V and 3 bases from J, leaving 14 bases between. The CDR3 nucleotides read TGCGCCAGCAGCCAAGATGGGGCCGTAGTGGACACCGGGGAGCTGTTTTTT. Translated, it gives CASSQDGAVVDTGELFF.

This chain links TRBV20-1 with TRBJ2-1; D may be TRBD2 (6 bases). The germline V gene encodes CDR1 DFQATT and CDR2 SNEGSKA (reference sequence). With 8 bases removed from V and 8 bases from J, the gap between germline ends came to 13 bases. The length of the CDR3 is 11 residues. The CDR3 region is CSLRLDHEQFF. CDR3 in DNA: TGCAGTCTTAGACTAGATCATGAGCAGTTCTTC.

The chain is built from TRBV11-2 and TRBJ2-2; the D is unclear. The germline V gene encodes CDR1 SGHAT and CDR2 FQNNGV. CDR3 length: 13 amino acids. Trimming left V 1 base short and J 7 bases short, with 7 bases between. The DNA for the CDR3 is TGTGCCAGCAGCTTAGTGGTCGGCGGGGAGCTGTTTTTT. Translation gives CASSLVVGGELFF. Full variable domain (outside the CDR3, taken from reference TRBV11-2 and TRBJ2-2): EAGVAQSPRYKIIEKRQSVAFWCNPISGHATLYWYQQILGQGPKLLIQFQNNGVVDDSQLPKDRFSAERLKGVDSTLKIQPAKLEDSAVYLCASSLVVGGELFFGEGSRLTVL.

The chain carries TRBV19 and TRBJ2-1; 7 bases match TRBD1. CDR1 is LNHDA and CDR2 is SQIVND in the germline V gene (reference sequence). The junction had 6 bases not matched to a gene; V was cut back by 8 bases and J by 5 bases. The CDR3 is 13 residues long. The CDR3 loop reads CASEGQRNNEQFF. DNA for the CDR3: TGTGCCAGTGAGGGACAGAGAAACAATGAGCAGTTCTTC.

V gene TRBV7-2 combines with J gene TRBJ2-7; a possible D gene is TRBD1 (7 bases). Germline lookup yields CDR1 SGHTA and CDR2 FQGNSA. The CDR3 totals 14 residues. V dropped 3 bases and J dropped 5 bases, with 14 bases sitting between them. The CDR3 nucleotides are TGTGCCAGCAGCTTGACAGGGAGGCTGCACGAGCAGTACTTC. Translation gives CASSLTGRLHEQYF. The full variable domain, its missing parts supplied by reference TRBV7-2 and TRBJ2-7, is GAGVSQSPSNKVTEKGKDVELRCDPISGHTALYWYRQSLGQGLEFLIYFQGNSAPDKSGLPSDRFSAERTGGSVSTLTIQRTQQEDSAVYLCASSLTGRLHEQYFGPGTRLTVT.

This clone occurred a few times. This sequence joins TRBV25-1 and TRBJ1-3; D is undetermined. The V gene lost 1 base and the J gene lost 4 bases, with 17 bases spanning the gap. CDR1 and CDR2 (germline): MGHDK, SYGVNS. The CDR3 consists of 17 residues. Written as DNA, the CDR3 is TGTGCCAGCAGTGAATCTAGGGAGGAATCAAGGGGAAACACCATATATTTT. Translated: CASSESREESRGNTIYF.

The rearrangement links TRBV27 to TRBJ2-1, with TRBD2 matching 7 bases. CDR1 MNHEY and CDR2 SMNVEV come from the germline V gene (reference sequence). V dropped 6 bases and J dropped 3; count of bases not matched to a gene: 5. The CDR3 is 14 amino acids. The CDR3 nucleotides are TGTGCCAGCAGGTCGGGACTATTCTACAATGAGCAGTTCTTC. This codes for CASRSGLFYNEQFF.

The V gene is TRBV25-1, the J gene TRBJ2-1, with 9 bases fitting TRBD2. CDR3 length: 16 residues. V shed 6 bases and J 9 bases; nucleotides not matched to a gene: 15. The germline V gene encodes CDR1 MGHDK and CDR2 SYGVNS. CDR3 loop: CASRKSSGSQAPEQFF. Written as DNA, the CDR3 is TGTGCCAGCAGGAAGAGTAGCGGGAGTCAAGCGCCTGAGCAGTTCTTC.

The chain links TRBV6-5 to TRBJ2-6, with a tentative D call TRBD2 (5 bases). This CDR3 spans 12 amino acids. Germline V lookup: CDR1 MNHEY, CDR2 SVGAGI. Trimming took 4 bases from V and 13 from J, leaving 11 bases between them. CDR3 protein: CASSSRAGVLTF. The CDR3 bases are TGTGCCAGCAGTTCGAGGGCCGGTGTCCTGACTTTC.

J is TRBJ2-7 and V is TRBV28; 8 bases match TRBD1. V dropped 3 bases and J dropped 3; count of bases not matched to a gene: 1. CDR1 and CDR2 (germline): MDHEN, SYDVKM. CDR3 length: 13 residues. In nucleotides, the CDR3 is TGTGCCAGCAGTTTTACAGGGGGCTACGAGCAGTACTTC. As protein: CASSFTGGYEQYF. Supplemented by reference TRBV28 and TRBJ2-7, the full variable domain reads DVKVTQSSRYLVKRTGEKVFLECVQDMDHENMFWYRQDPGLGLRLIYFSYDVKMKEKGDIPEGYSVSREKKERFSLILESASTNQTSMYLCASSFTGGYEQYFGPGTRLTVT.